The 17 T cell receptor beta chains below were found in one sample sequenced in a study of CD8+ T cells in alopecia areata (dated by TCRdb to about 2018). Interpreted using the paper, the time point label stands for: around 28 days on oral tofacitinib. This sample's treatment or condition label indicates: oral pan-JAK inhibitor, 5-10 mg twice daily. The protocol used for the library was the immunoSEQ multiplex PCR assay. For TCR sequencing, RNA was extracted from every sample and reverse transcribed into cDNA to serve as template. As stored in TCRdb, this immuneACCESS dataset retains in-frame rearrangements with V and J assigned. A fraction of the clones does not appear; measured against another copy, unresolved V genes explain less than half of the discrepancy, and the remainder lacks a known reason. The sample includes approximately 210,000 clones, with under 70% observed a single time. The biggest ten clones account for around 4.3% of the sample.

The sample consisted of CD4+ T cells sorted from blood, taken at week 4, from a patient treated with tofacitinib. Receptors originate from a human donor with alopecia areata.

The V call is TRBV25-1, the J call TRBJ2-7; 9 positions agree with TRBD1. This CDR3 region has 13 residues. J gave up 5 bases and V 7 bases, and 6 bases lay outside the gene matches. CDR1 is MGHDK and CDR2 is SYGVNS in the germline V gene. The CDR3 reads CASKGQGYHEQYF. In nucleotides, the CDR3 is TGTGCCAGCAAGGGACAGGGATATCACGAGCAGTACTTC.

This CDR3 reads CASSTGMVTDTQYF. The CDR3 DNA reads TGCGCCAGCAGCACGGGGATGGTCACAGATACGCAGTATTTT. The chain combines TRBV5-1 with TRBJ2-3; possible D gene TRBD2, 5 bases. This CDR3 is built from 14 residues. The V and J ends lost 4 bases and 2 bases respectively, with 11 bases between them. Germline values: CDR1 SGHRS, CDR2 YFSETQ.

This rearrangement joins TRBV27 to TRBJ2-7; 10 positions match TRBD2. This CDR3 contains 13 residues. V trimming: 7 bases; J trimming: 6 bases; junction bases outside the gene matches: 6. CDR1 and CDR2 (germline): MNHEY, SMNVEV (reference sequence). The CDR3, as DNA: TGTGCCAGCACGGCTAGCGGGGGTCTCGAGCAGTACTTC. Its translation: CASTASGGLEQYF.

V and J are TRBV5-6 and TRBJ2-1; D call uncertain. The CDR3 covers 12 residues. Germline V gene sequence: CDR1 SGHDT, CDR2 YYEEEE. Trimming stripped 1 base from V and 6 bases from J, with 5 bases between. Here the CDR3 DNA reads TGTGCCAGCAGCTTGTCCACCAATGAGCAGTTCTTC. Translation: CASSLSTNEQFF.

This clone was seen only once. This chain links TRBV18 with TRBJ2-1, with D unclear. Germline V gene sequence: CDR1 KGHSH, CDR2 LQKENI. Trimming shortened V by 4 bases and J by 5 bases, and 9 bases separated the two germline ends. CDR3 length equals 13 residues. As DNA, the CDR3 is TGTGCCAGCTCACGCGATCTTGACAATGAGCAGTTCTTC. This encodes CASSRDLDNEQFF.

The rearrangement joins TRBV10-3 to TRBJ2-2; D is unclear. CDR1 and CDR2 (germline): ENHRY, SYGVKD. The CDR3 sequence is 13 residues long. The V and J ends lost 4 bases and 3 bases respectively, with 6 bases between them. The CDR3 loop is CAISVRDTGELFF. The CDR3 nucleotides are TGTGCCATCAGTGTACGGGACACCGGGGAGCTGTTTTTT.

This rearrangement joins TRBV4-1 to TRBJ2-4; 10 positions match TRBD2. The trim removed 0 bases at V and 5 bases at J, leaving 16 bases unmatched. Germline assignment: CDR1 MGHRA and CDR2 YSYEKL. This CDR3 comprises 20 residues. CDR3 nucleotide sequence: TGCGCCAGCAGCCAAGATGAGCGTGGGCTAGCGGGGGAAGCGGAAAACATTCAGTACTTC. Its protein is CASSQDERGLAGEAENIQYF.

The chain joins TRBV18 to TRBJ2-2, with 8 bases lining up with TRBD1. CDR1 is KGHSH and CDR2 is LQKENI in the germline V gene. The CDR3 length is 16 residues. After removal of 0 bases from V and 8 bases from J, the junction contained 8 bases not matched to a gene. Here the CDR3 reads CASSPPSAGGSGELFF. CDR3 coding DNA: TGTGCCAGCTCACCACCTTCGGCAGGGGGCTCGGGGGAGCTGTTTTTT.

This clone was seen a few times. CDR3 coding DNA: TGTGCCAGCAGCTTAGATAGCCACCAAGAGACCCAGTACTTC. Amino acids: CASSLDSHQETQYF. The chain links TRBV7-9 to TRBJ2-5; D not certain. CDR1 is SEHNR, CDR2 FQNEAQ, per germline (reference sequence). The CDR3 loop spans 14 amino acids. Trimming shortened V by 1 base and J by 0 bases, and 6 bases separated the two germline ends.

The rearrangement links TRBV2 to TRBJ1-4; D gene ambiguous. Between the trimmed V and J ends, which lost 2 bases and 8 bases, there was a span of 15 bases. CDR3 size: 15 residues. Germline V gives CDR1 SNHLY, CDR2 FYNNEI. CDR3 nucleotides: TGTGCCAGCAGTGAAAATCGCAGTTACCGGGAAAAACTGTTTTTT. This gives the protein CASSENRSYREKLFF.

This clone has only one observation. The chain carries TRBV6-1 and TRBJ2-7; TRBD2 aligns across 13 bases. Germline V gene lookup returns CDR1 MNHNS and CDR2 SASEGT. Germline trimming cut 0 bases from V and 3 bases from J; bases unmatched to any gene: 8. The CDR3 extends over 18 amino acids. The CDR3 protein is CASSEAGLRLAGGYEQYF. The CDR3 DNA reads TGTGCCAGCAGTGAAGCCGGTCTCCGACTAGCGGGGGGCTACGAGCAGTACTTC.

The CDR3 spells CASSSAGGYQETQYF. In nucleotides, the CDR3 is TGTGCCAGCAGCTCCGCAGGGGGGTACCAAGAGACCCAGTACTTC. This chain links TRBV7-9 with TRBJ2-5; the D gene is possibly TRBD1 (7 bases). CDR1 is SEHNR, CDR2 FQNEAQ, per germline (reference sequence). The V end lost 4 bases, the J end lost 0 bases, and 12 bases lay between the germline ends. The CDR3 covers 15 residues.

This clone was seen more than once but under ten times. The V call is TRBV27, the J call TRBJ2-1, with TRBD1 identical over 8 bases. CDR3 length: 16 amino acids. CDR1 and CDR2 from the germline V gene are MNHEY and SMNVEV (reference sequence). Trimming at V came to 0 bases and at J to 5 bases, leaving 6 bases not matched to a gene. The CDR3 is CASSLSWTGTHNEQFF. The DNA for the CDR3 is TGTGCCAGCAGTTTATCGTGGACAGGGACCCACAATGAGCAGTTCTTC.

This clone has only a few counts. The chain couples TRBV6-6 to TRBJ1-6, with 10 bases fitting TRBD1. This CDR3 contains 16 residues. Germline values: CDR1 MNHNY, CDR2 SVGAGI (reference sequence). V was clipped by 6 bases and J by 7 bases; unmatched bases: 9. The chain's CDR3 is CASSPDRGHQNSPLHF. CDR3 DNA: TGTGCCAGCAGCCCCGACAGGGGGCATCAAAATTCACCCCTCCACTTT.

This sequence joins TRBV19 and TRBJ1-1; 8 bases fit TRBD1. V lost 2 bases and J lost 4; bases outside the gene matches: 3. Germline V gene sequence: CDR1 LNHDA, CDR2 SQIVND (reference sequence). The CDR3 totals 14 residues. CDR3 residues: CASSITGGGTEAFF. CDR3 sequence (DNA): TGTGCCAGTAGTATAACAGGGGGAGGCACTGAAGCTTTCTTT.

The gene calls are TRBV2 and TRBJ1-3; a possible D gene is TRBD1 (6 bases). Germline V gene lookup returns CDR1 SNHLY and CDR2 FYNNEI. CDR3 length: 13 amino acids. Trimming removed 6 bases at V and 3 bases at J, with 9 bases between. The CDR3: CASSRGYGNTIYF. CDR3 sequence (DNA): TGTGCCAGCAGCAGGGGATATGGAAACACCATATATTTT.

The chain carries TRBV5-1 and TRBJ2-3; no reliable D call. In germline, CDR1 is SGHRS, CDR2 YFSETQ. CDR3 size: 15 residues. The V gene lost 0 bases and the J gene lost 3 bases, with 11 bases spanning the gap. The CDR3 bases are TGCGCCAGCAGCTTGGTTGGGCCAGAAACAGATACGCAGTATTTT. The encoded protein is CASSLVGPETDTQYF.